The 29 T cell receptor beta chains below come from one sample, sequenced in a study of cytomegalovirus exposure and HLA in healthy donors. The study ran its PCR with 60 Vbeta and 13 Jbeta primers. Repertoires were generated with immunoSEQ multiplex PCR, while TCRdb's copy carries only in-frame clones and drops some. The sample gives about 83,000 clones, roughly 75% of which show up once; around 3.9% is in the top ten. The sequencing sample was made of PBMCs. The receptors derive from a man between 60 and 70 years old in good health and CMV-seronegative.

This clone was seen a single time. V gene TRBV6-1 combines with J gene TRBJ2-2; 8 bases are a match to TRBD1. The germline CDR1 and CDR2 sequences are MNHNS and SASEGT. Trimming removed 4 bases from V and 6 bases from J; junction bases left unmatched: 10. The CDR3 length is 16 residues. The CDR3: CASSVRWDRSAGELFF. DNA of the CDR3: TGTGCCAGCAGTGTTCGTTGGGACAGGTCGGCCGGGGAGCTGTTTTTT.

This clone was observed a handful of times. CDR3 nucleotides: TGTGCCAGCAGCCGGAGGGGGAGGGGCAATTCACCCCTCCACTTT. Its protein is CASSRRGRGNSPLHF. This rearrangement joins TRBV7-6 to TRBJ1-6; a possible D gene is TRBD1 (6 bases). Per germline, CDR1 SGHVS and CDR2 FNYEAQ. Trimming took off 5 bases at V and 7 bases at J, with 15 bases between the two ends. The CDR3 is made up of 15 amino acids.

This clone has just a few counts. CDR3 nucleotides: TGTGCCAGCAGCCCAACCGACAGGGTTGGTAATGGCTACACCTTC. This codes for CASSPTDRVGNGYTF. This chain links TRBV11-2 with TRBJ1-2; 7 nucleotides line up with TRBD1. The CDR3 runs 15 residues. Trimming took 5 bases from V and 6 from J; bases not matched to a gene: 12. In germline, CDR1 is SGHAT, CDR2 FQNNGV.

V is TRBV7-2 and J is TRBJ2-1; D unresolved. Between the trimmed V and J ends, which lost 7 bases and 0 bases, there was a span of 13 bases. Germline CDR1 reads SGHTA; CDR2 reads FQGNSA. CDR3 length equals 15 residues. The CDR3 nucleotides are TGTGCCAGCACCCCGCGCGGTGGCTCCTACAATGAGCAGTTCTTC. This codes for CASTPRGGSYNEQFF.

The CDR3 DNA is TGTGCCAGCAGCGCACAGGACAGTCGCGCCTACGAGCAGTACTTC. Protein: CASSAQDSRAYEQYF. The rearrangement joins TRBV9 to TRBJ2-7; TRBD1 is a possible D gene (6 bases). CDR3 length: 15 amino acids. The V end was cut by 3 bases, the J end by 2 bases, with 15 bases between. Germline CDR1 and CDR2: SGDLS and YYNGEE.

For this clone: Other DNA variants within this sample encode the same CDR3. V usage is TRBV15 and J usage is TRBJ1-2; tentatively, D is TRBD1 (5 bases). Germline values: CDR1 LNHNV, CDR2 YYDKDF (reference sequence). Trimming took off 9 bases at V and 6 bases at J, with 23 bases between the two ends. The CDR3 totals 15 residues. The CDR3 DNA sequence: TGTGCCACTAAAGGGGATGCAGGGAAAAGTAATGGCTACACCTTC. It is translated as CATKGDAGKSNGYTF.

This chain links TRBV14 with TRBJ1-6, with TRBD1 matching 7 bases. The CDR3 contains 15 residues. CDR1 and CDR2 (germline): SGHDN, FVKESK. Germline trimming cut 1 base from V and 8 bases from J; bases unmatched to any gene: 5. The CDR3 sequence: CASSQGTGLYSPLHF. The CDR3 region has the DNA TGTGCCAGCAGCCAAGGGACAGGTCTTTATTCACCCCTCCACTTT.

The gene calls are TRBV13 and TRBJ2-7; D uncertain. V lost 4 bases, J lost 5 bases, and 9 bases lay in between. Germline lookup yields CDR1 PRHDT and CDR2 FYEKMQ (reference sequence). The CDR3 is 12 amino acids. This CDR3 is CASSYYKDEQYF. DNA for the CDR3: TGTGCCAGCAGCTACTATAAGGACGAGCAGTACTTC.

The chain recombines TRBV4-2 with TRBJ1-1; TRBD1 matches at 12 bases. Germline assignment: CDR1 LGHNA and CDR2 YNFKEQ. The CDR3 is 18 residues long. The V segment lost 4 bases and the J segment 7 bases; nucleotides outside the gene matches: 16. The CDR3 loop is CASSPAPGQGAYPFEAFF. The CDR3 DNA sequence: TGTGCCAGCAGCCCGGCCCCGGGACAGGGGGCCTACCCCTTTGAAGCTTTCTTT.

The chain combines TRBV10-2 with TRBJ1-2, with TRBD1 as a possible D gene (5 bases). The CDR3 spans 11 residues. V was clipped by 8 bases and J by 6 bases, with 10 bases between them. The germline CDR1 and CDR2 sequences are WSHSY and SAAADI. The CDR3 reads CASGGSDGYTF. DNA for the CDR3: TGCGCCAGCGGGGGGTCGGATGGCTACACCTTC.

The table lists this clone with a count of one. The chain employs TRBV11-2 and TRBJ1-4, with D possibly TRBD1 on 6 matching bases. The CDR3 has 15 amino acids. Per the germline V gene, CDR1 is SGHAT and CDR2 is FQNNGV. The V end was cut by 5 bases, the J end by 7 bases, with 17 bases between. DNA of the CDR3: TGTGCCAGCAGCGTGCCCAGAGGGGGGGGTGAAAAACTGTTTTTT. Translating it yields CASSVPRGGGEKLFF.

This chain connects TRBV16 to TRBJ2-2; D remains ambiguous. This CDR3 spans 15 amino acids. Germline V lookup: CDR1 KGHSY, CDR2 FQNENV. Trimming cost V 1 base and J 0 bases, with 6 bases left between them. CDR3 DNA: TGTGCCAGCAGCCAATGGCAGACGAACACCGGGGAGCTGTTTTTT. Translating it yields CASSQWQTNTGELFF.

The chain joins TRBV7-8 to TRBJ2-5; a possible D gene is TRBD2 (5 bases). The V end was cut by 3 bases, the J end by 2 bases, with 13 bases between. There are 15 residues in the CDR3. CDR1 and CDR2 from the germline V gene are SGHVS and FQNEAQ. In nucleotides, the CDR3 is TGTGCCAGCAGCTTGTGGACTGGGGAACAAGAGACCCAGTACTTC. Its protein product is CASSLWTGEQETQYF.

V and J are TRBV6-5 and TRBJ2-5; 7 positions match TRBD2. CDR3 size: 14 residues. Germline CDR1 reads MNHEY; CDR2 reads SVGAGI. V was pared by 5 bases and J by 11 bases, with 14 bases of the junction left unmatched. The chain's CDR3 is CASSPPAQGGEQYF. As DNA, the CDR3 is TGTGCCAGCAGTCCCCCCGCCCAGGGAGGGGAGCAGTACTTC.

The table lists this clone with a few counts. Written as DNA, the CDR3 is TGTGCCAGCAAAAACAGGGGGACTAATGAAAAACTGTTTTTT. Its protein product is CASKNRGTNEKLFF. The chain recombines TRBV2 with TRBJ1-4; TRBD1 agrees at 8 bases. Germline lookup yields CDR1 SNHLY and CDR2 FYNNEI. This CDR3 has 14 amino acids. The V segment lost 7 bases and the J segment 2 bases; nucleotides outside the gene matches: 3.

Only a few counts were recorded for this clone. J is TRBJ1-4 and V is TRBV5-8; D gene ambiguous. The CDR3 consists of 14 residues. The V gene lost 9 bases and the J gene lost 0 bases, with 12 bases spanning the gap. Looked up from germline, CDR1 is SGHTS and CDR2 is YDEGEE. For the CDR3, the DNA is TGTGCCATCCCGGAGGGTGCAACTAATGAAAAACTGTTTTTT. This sequence encodes CAIPEGATNEKLFF. The full variable domain, completed using reference TRBV5-8 and TRBJ1-4, is EAGVTQSPTHLIKTRGQQATLRCSPISGHTSVYWYQQALGLGLQFLLWYDEGEERNRGNFPPRFSGRQFPNYSSELNVNALELEDSALYLCAIPEGATNEKLFFGSGTQLSVL.

This clone came up a few times. The chain combines TRBV5-4 with TRBJ2-7, with D possibly matching TRBD2 (6 bases). The CDR3 has 13 amino acids. The V and J ends lost 1 base and 7 bases respectively, with 12 bases between them. Germline V gene lookup returns CDR1 SGHNT and CDR2 YYREEE (reference sequence). The CDR3 coding sequence is TGTGCCAGCAGCTTGCTAAGGGCGGGGGAGCAGTACTTC. Protein sequence: CASSLLRAGEQYF.

This sequence joins TRBV2 and TRBJ2-6; TRBD1 matches at 10 bases. Trimming cost V 3 bases and J 11 bases; bases outside gene matches: 4. This CDR3 has 14 amino acids. Germline assignment: CDR1 SNHLY and CDR2 FYNNEI. In nucleotides, the CDR3 is TGTGCCAGCAGTGACCGGGACAGGGGTCACGTCCTGACTTTC. Translation gives CASSDRDRGHVLTF.

V usage is TRBV18 and J usage is TRBJ1-1, with TRBD1 identical over 9 bases. CDR3 length equals 16 residues. Per the germline V gene, CDR1 is KGHSH and CDR2 is LQKENI. Losses at the gene ends were 2 bases for V and 0 bases for J; bases not matched to a gene: 4. This CDR3 is CASSPRTGGMNTEAFF. For the CDR3, the DNA is TGTGCCAGCTCACCAAGAACAGGGGGCATGAACACTGAAGCTTTCTTT.

This chain links TRBV6-4 with TRBJ2-1; 13 bases agree with TRBD2. J gave up 6 bases and V 4 bases, and 0 bases lay outside the gene matches. Germline CDR1 and CDR2: MRHNA and SNTAGT. The length of the CDR3 is 14 residues. CDR3 protein: CASSGTSGGNEQFF. The CDR3 nucleotides are TGTGCCAGCAGTGGGACTAGCGGGGGCAATGAGCAGTTCTTC.

The chain employs TRBV15 and TRBJ2-6; possibly TRBD2 for D (7 bases). There are 18 residues in the CDR3. Germline V gene lookup returns CDR1 LNHNV and CDR2 YYDKDF (reference sequence). The germline V and J ends were trimmed by 0 bases and 2 bases, with 14 bases remaining between them. CDR3 sequence: CATSRDHIGGPGANVLTF. The CDR3 nucleotides are TGTGCCACCAGCAGAGACCACATCGGGGGGCCTGGGGCCAACGTCCTGACTTTC.

This rearrangement joins TRBV4-1 to TRBJ2-1, with 11 bases aligning to TRBD2. The CDR3 runs 17 residues. V was clipped by 2 bases and J by 7 bases; unmatched bases: 10. Germline V gene lookup returns CDR1 MGHRA and CDR2 YSYEKL. The CDR3, as DNA: TGCGCCAGCAGCCAACAAAATAGCGGGGGGGCCAGGAATGAGCAGTTCTTC. Amino acid sequence: CASSQQNSGGARNEQFF.

The gene calls are TRBV18 and TRBJ2-3; 14 bases align to TRBD2. The germline gives CDR1 KGHSH, CDR2 LQKENI. The CDR3 is 18 amino acids. After removal of 3 bases from V and 5 bases from J, the junction contained 10 bases not matched to a gene. The CDR3 sequence: CASSPQTSGGASGDTQYF. CDR3 DNA sequence: TGTGCCAGCTCACCCCAGACTAGCGGGGGGGCCTCGGGAGATACGCAGTATTTT. Together with reference TRBV18 and TRBJ2-3, the CDR3 gives the full variable domain: NAGVMQNPRHLVRRRGQEARLRCSPMKGHSHVYWYRQLPEEGLKFMVYLQKENIIDESGMPKERFSAEFPKEGPSILRIQQVVRGDSAAYFCASSPQTSGGASGDTQYFGPGTRLTVL.

The CDR3 region has the DNA TGTGCCAGTAGTATATTACCGCTGGCTAGCGGGGAGACCCAGTACTTC. It translates to CASSILPLASGETQYF. The chain recombines TRBV19 with TRBJ2-5, with 8 nucleotides matching TRBD2. The CDR3 length is 16 residues. CDR1 and CDR2 (germline): LNHDA, SQIVND (reference sequence). After removal of 2 bases from V and 5 bases from J, the junction contained 10 bases not matched to a gene.

The V call is TRBV7-2, the J call TRBJ1-1; 7 nucleotides agree with TRBD1. V was pared by 5 bases and J by 10 bases, with 10 bases of the junction left unmatched. Germline V CDR1 and CDR2: SGHTA, FQGNSA. There are 13 residues in the CDR3. The chain's CDR3 is CASSPDRSPGAFF. The DNA of the CDR3 is TGTGCCAGCAGCCCGGACAGGAGCCCCGGAGCTTTCTTT. The complete variable domain, with remaining parts taken from reference TRBV7-2 and TRBJ1-1, reads GAGVSQSPSNKVTEKGKDVELRCDPISGHTALYWYRQSLGQGLEFLIYFQGNSAPDKSGLPSDRFSAERTGGSVSTLTIQRTQQEDSAVYLCASSPDRSPGAFFGQGTRLTVV.

The V gene is TRBV5-1, the J gene TRBJ2-4, with D hard to call. V was trimmed by 2 bases and J by 10 bases, leaving 10 bases between them. Germline V CDR1 and CDR2: SGHRS, YFSETQ. The CDR3 has 12 residues. The CDR3 nucleotides are TGCGCCAGCAGCTTAGAGTTCCGGATTCAGTACTTC. Its translation: CASSLEFRIQYF.

This clone showed up just once. The chain links TRBV19 to TRBJ2-2; D is perhaps TRBD1 (6 bases). Germline V gene sequence: CDR1 LNHDA, CDR2 SQIVND (reference sequence). Deletions cut 5 bases from V and 7 bases from J, with 17 bases between. CDR3 length equals 15 residues. The CDR3 spells CASSYPGHKSGELFF. The CDR3, as DNA: TGTGCCAGTAGTTACCCGGGACATAAGAGCGGGGAGCTGTTTTTT.

The chain has TRBV9 and TRBJ2-7; D perhaps matches TRBD1 (6 bases). The CDR3 is 14 residues long. Germline loops: CDR1 SGDLS, CDR2 YYNGEE. V lost 4 bases and J 2 bases, leaving 13 bases between the germline ends. The DNA for the CDR3 is TGTGCCAGCAGCCCGGGACACGGTGCCTACGAGCAGTACTTC. Encoded protein: CASSPGHGAYEQYF.

The chain links TRBV12-5 to TRBJ2-2, with D hard to call. Germline V lookup: CDR1 LGHNT, CDR2 FRNRAP. The CDR3 runs 15 residues. V dropped 7 bases and J dropped 4 bases, with 16 bases sitting between them. The CDR3 DNA sequence: TGTGCTAGTGCCCGGGTCGCGTCTGGCACCGGGGAGCTGTTTTTT. It encodes CASARVASGTGELFF.